This entry features one T cell receptor beta chain sequence. Other DNA sequences in the same sample also yield this CDR3. Participants reported their clinical history, and cohort assignment relied on those reports. This CDR3 contains 15 residues. Germline values: CDR1 SEHNR, CDR2 FQNEAQ (reference sequence). J gave up 3 bases and V 1 base, and 3 bases lay outside the gene matches. The record originates from a study of blood T cell repertoires in COVID-19. Under the authors' procedure: It was from reference gene primer amplification that nucleated cell counts were estimated. The table came from immunoSEQ multiplex PCR; TCRdb's copy has only in-frame clones and leaves some out. The V and J calls and clone size were taken over from that table, and D and trimming were inferred from the DNA. This sample has around 190,000 clones, with approximately 84% found just once.

The sequenced sample consisted of PBMCs or T cells enriched from blood (not recorded which). The source of this sequence is a woman in her 30s who had recovered from COVID-19. The chain has TRBV7-9 and TRBJ2-3; 8 nucleotides match TRBD2. This CDR3 is CASSLVSGGTDTQYF. The CDR3 DNA reads as TGTGCCAGCAGCTTAGTGTCGGGGGGGACAGATACGCAGTATTTT.